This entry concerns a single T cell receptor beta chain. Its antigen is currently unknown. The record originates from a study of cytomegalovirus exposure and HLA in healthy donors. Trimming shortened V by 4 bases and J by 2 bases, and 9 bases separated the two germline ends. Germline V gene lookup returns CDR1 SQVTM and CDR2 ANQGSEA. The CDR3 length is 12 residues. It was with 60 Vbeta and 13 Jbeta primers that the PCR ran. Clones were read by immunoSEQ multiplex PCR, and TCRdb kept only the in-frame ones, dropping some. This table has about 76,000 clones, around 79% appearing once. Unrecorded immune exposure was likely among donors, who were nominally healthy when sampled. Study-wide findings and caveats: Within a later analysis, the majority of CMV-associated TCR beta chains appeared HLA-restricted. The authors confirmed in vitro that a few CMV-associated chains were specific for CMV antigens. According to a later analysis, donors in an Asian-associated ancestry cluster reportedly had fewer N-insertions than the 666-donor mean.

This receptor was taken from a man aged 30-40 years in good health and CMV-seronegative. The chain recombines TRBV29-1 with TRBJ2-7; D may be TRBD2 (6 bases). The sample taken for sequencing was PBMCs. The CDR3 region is CSVVWGAYEQYF. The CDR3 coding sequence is TGCAGCGTTGTCTGGGGGGCCTACGAGCAGTACTTC.